The rows below give T cell receptor beta chains drawn from one sample of a study of blood T cells in healthy people across ages. TCRdb processed the 5' RACE reads anew with MiXCR; each CDR3 protein has one entry. The data show some 760,000 distinct CDR3 sequences, 20% to 25% seen once. This sample also appeared in a second study, on T cells of mothers and their children.

Sequenced material: blood. The receptor source for this set is a boy aged 10-17 years in good health. Each CDR3 is given with its conserved first and last residue. D genes are given only for firm matches. Clone size appears in some rows only: once, few, many, or a class for an expanded clone.

J gene,clone size,D gene,V gene,CDR3 protein,CDR3 DNA
TRBJ2-1,few,TRBD2,TRBV27,CASSLWPSGGNEQFF,TGTGCCAGCAGTTTATGGCCTAGCGGGGGGAATGAGCAGTTCTTC
TRBJ2-1,few,-,TRBV9,CASSVGVAYNEQFF,TGTGCCAGCAGCGTGGGGGTGGCCTACAATGAGCAGTTCTTC
TRBJ2-1,-,TRBD2,TRBV4-3,CASSTSSGRTEQFF,TGCGCCAGCAGCACCTCTAGCGGGAGGACTGAGCAGTTCTTC
TRBJ1-5,-,-,TRBV20-1,CSASLGTSSNQPQHF,TGCAGTGCTAGCCTGGGAACCAGCAGCAATCAGCCCCAGCATTTT
TRBJ2-7,-,TRBD1,TRBV7-9,CASSLEGGQGAQYF,TGTGCCAGCAGCCTCGAGGGGGGACAGGGGGCGCAGTACTTC
TRBJ2-2,few,-,TRBV28,CASSLYQGVFSGELFF,TGTGCCAGCAGTTTATACCAGGGAGTGTTTAGCGGGGAGCTGTTTTTT
TRBJ1-1,few,-,TRBV5-1,CASSLVSGLQAFF,TGCGCCAGCAGCTTGGTGTCAGGGTTGCAAGCTTTCTTT
TRBJ2-1,-,TRBD2,TRBV5-1,CASSVAGVNEQFF,TGCGCCAGCAGCGTAGCGGGGGTCAATGAGCAGTTCTTC
TRBJ1-2,-,-,TRBV12-3/TRBV12-4,CASSLSAGEGYTF,TGTGCCAGCAGTTTAAGCGCAGGGGAGGGCTACACCTTC
TRBJ1-3,few,TRBD1,TRBV7-9,CASSPLTGAGNTIYF,TGTGCCAGCAGCCCTTTAACAGGGGCTGGAAACACCATATATTTT
TRBJ2-5,few,TRBD2,TRBV28,CASNSGGRAQETQYF,TGTGCCAGCAATTCGGGGGGGAGGGCCCAAGAGACCCAGTACTTC
TRBJ2-2,-,TRBD2,TRBV5-1,CASSLPSSGKNTGELFF,TGCGCCAGCAGCTTGCCATCCAGCGGGAAAAACACCGGGGAGCTGTTTTTT
TRBJ1-1,-,-,TRBV6-2/TRBV6-3,CASSYSYDTEAFF,TGTGCCAGCAGTTACTCGTATGACACTGAAGCTTTCTTT
TRBJ2-7,-,-,TRBV11-2,CASSRGQTFYEQYF,TGTGCCAGCAGCCGTGGACAGACTTTCTACGAGCAGTACTTC
TRBJ1-5,-,-,TRBV28,CASSLLGQGKGNQPQHF,TGTGCCAGCAGTTTATTGGGGCAGGGAAAAGGCAATCAGCCCCAGCATTTT
TRBJ2-2,few,-,TRBV10-3,CAIGGADTGELFF,TGTGCCATCGGGGGGGCCGACACCGGGGAGCTGTTTTTT
TRBJ2-7,-,TRBD2,TRBV7-9,CASSLDRVSGRDYEQYF,TGTGCCAGCAGCTTAGACAGGGTTAGCGGGAGAGACTACGAGCAGTACTTC
TRBJ1-4,-,-,TRBV25-1,CASSDVAGATNEKLFF,TGTGCCAGCAGTGATGTCGCAGGAGCTACTAATGAAAAACTGTTTTTT
TRBJ1-5,once,TRBD1,TRBV28,CASSSQGARQPQHF,TGTGCCAGCAGTTCCCAGGGGGCTAGACAGCCCCAGCATTTT
TRBJ1-3,once,TRBD1,TRBV5-1,CASSPDRPTSGNTIYF,TGCGCCAGCAGCCCGGACAGGCCGACCTCTGGAAACACCATATATTTT
TRBJ1-1,-,-,TRBV5-1,CASSLAEIYTNTEAFF,TGCGCCAGCAGCTTGGCCGAAATATATACGAACACCGAAGCTTTCTTT
TRBJ2-6,-,-,TRBV12-3/TRBV12-4,CASSLWITGANVLTF,TGTGCCAGCAGTTTATGGATAACTGGGGCCAACGTCCTGACTTTC
TRBJ2-7,few,-,TRBV7-9,CASSFPRELSSYEQYF,TGTGCCAGCAGCTTCCCCCGGGAGCTAAGCTCCTACGAGCAGTACTTC
TRBJ2-1,-,-,TRBV9,CASSVELNNEQFF,TGTGCCAGCAGCGTAGAACTAAACAATGAGCAGTTCTTC
TRBJ2-7,-,TRBD1,TRBV29-1,CSARGRLTYEQYF,TGCAGCGCCAGGGGGCGCCTGACCTACGAGCAGTACTTC
TRBJ2-6,-,-,TRBV10-3,CAVGSQGSGANVLTF,TGTGCCGTTGGGAGTCAGGGCTCTGGGGCCAACGTCCTGACTTTC
TRBJ1-4,-,TRBD1,TRBV5-1,CASSLPDRGFAKLFF,TGCGCCAGCAGCCTACCCGACAGGGGATTCGCAAAACTGTTTTTT
TRBJ2-5,-,-,TRBV7-2,CASSLVGSSGPSSKTQYF,TGTGCCAGCAGCTTAGTCGGTAGCTCGGGGCCGAGTTCAAAGACCCAGTACTTC
TRBJ2-4,few,-,TRBV20-1,CSARGFPGEGSIQYF,TGCAGTGCTAGAGGGTTTCCTGGTGAGGGAAGCATTCAGTACTTC
TRBJ2-2,-,TRBD1,TRBV19,CASSTTGKTGELFF,TGTGCCAGTAGTACGACAGGGAAAACCGGGGAGCTGTTTTTT
TRBJ1-4,-,-,TRBV18,CASSRIRDATNEKLFF,TGTGCCAGCTCCCGGATAAGGGACGCAACTAATGAAAAACTGTTTTTT
TRBJ1-3,few,TRBD1,TRBV29-1,CSVGDSSGNTIYF,TGCAGCGTGGGGGACAGCTCTGGAAACACCATATATTTT
TRBJ2-3,few,TRBD2,TRBV6-2/TRBV6-3,CASSWLAEPTDTQYF,TGTGCCAGCAGTTGGCTAGCGGAGCCTACAGATACGCAGTATTTT
TRBJ2-5,-,-,TRBV4-3,CASSQRLNQETQYF,TGCGCCAGCAGCCAACGACTAAACCAAGAGACCCAGTACTTC
TRBJ1-5,-,-,TRBV18,CASSPPSGGSNQPQHF,TGTGCCAGCTCACCACCGAGTGGGGGTAGCAATCAGCCCCAGCATTTT
TRBJ2-7,few,-,TRBV3-1,CASSQIGSSVEQYF,TGTGCCAGCAGCCAAATCGGGTCCTCGGTAGAGCAGTACTTC
TRBJ2-5,-,TRBD2,TRBV5-1,CASSLSGGNIQETQHF,TGCGCCAGCAGCTTGTCCGGGGGGAATATCCAAGAGACCCAGCACTTC
TRBJ2-5,-,-,TRBV6-5,CASSWGAPQTQYF,TGTGCCAGCAGTTGGGGGGCCCCCCAGACCCAGTACTTC
TRBJ2-3,few,TRBD1,TRBV3-1,CASSLVTGVTDTQYF,TGTGCCAGCAGCCTAGTGACAGGGGTCACAGATACGCAGTATTTT
TRBJ2-1,-,TRBD2,TRBV12-3/TRBV12-4,CASSPEASGSLGNEQFF,TGTGCCAGCAGCCCTGAGGCTAGCGGGAGTTTGGGCAATGAGCAGTTCTTC
TRBJ2-3,few,-,TRBV12-3/TRBV12-4,CASSFKLFTDTQYF,TGTGCCAGCAGTTTCAAACTATTCACAGATACGCAGTATTTT
TRBJ2-3,few,TRBD2,TRBV5-8,CASSPRDYTDTQYF,TGTGCCAGCAGCCCCCGGGACTACACAGATACGCAGTATTTT
TRBJ1-2,-,TRBD1,TRBV12-3/TRBV12-4,CASSASEGTVNYGYTF,TGTGCCAGCAGTGCCTCCGAGGGGACAGTAAACTATGGCTACACCTTC
TRBJ2-2,-,TRBD1,TRBV5-1,CASSLATGGTGELFF,TGCGCCAGCAGCTTGGCTACAGGGGGCACCGGGGAGCTGTTTTTT
TRBJ2-4,-,TRBD2,TRBV5-6,CASSQTGGDIQYF,TGTGCCAGCAGCCAGACGGGAGGGGACATTCAGTACTTC
TRBJ1-1,-,-,TRBV5-5,CASSLRWGNTEAFF,TGTGCCAGCAGCCTCAGGTGGGGGAACACTGAAGCTTTCTTT
TRBJ2-5,-,-,TRBV7-9,CASSLAWTGGETQYF,TGTGCCAGCAGCTTAGCCTGGACGGGTGGGGAGACCCAGTACTTC
TRBJ2-3,few,-,TRBV11-2,CASSATVEVSADTQYF,TGTGCCAGCAGCGCTACGGTGGAGGTATCAGCAGATACGCAGTATTTT
TRBJ2-7,few,-,TRBV20-1,CSAREAGKSYEQYF,TGCAGTGCTAGGGAGGCAGGGAAAAGCTACGAGCAGTACTTC
TRBJ2-6,few,-,TRBV29-1,CSVEFSGANVLTF,TGCAGCGTTGAATTCTCTGGGGCCAACGTCCTGACTTTC
TRBJ1-5,-,-,TRBV3-1,CASSQGQSNQPQHF,TGTGCCAGCAGCCAAGGCCAGAGCAATCAGCCCCAGCATTTT
TRBJ1-2,-,TRBD1,TRBV6-5,CASSTTGRSGYTF,TGTGCCAGCAGTACGACAGGGCGGAGTGGCTACACCTTC
TRBJ2-1,few,-,TRBV20-1,CSAREGSGGISYNEQFF,TGCAGTGCTAGGGAGGGATCGGGCGGGATCTCCTACAATGAGCAGTTCTTC
TRBJ1-1,-,-,TRBV27,CASSLWRGGETEAFF,TGTGCCAGCAGTTTATGGCGCGGGGGGGAGACTGAAGCTTTCTTT